This TCR beta chain was recovered during a study of T cell repertoires in cytomegalovirus infection. Background on the study: Public TCR beta signatures were indicative of both CMV infection and a matching HLA type. Broader study findings: Totalled public TCR beta family frequency picked out people who carried CMV plus the relevant HLA.

TCRdb reprocessed the reads with MiXCR, giving one entry per CDR3 protein. The sample lists 150,000 to 200,000 distinct CDR3 sequences; roughly 9% were seen once. Points on this clonotype: Its specificity is unknown.

Sequenced material: PBMCs. This sequence was found in a human donor in good health (CMV status not recorded). Some clones in this sample may be carry-over from other donors' samples.

The CDR3 region has the DNA TGTGCCAGCAGTTACGATCCGGGACTAGCGGGAGGGCCTTTCTACGAGCAGTACTTC. Encoded protein: CASSYDPGLAGGPFYEQYF. The V call is TRBV6-2 or TRBV6-3, the J call TRBJ2-7, with TRBD2 matching over 16 bases. There are 19 residues in the CDR3. The junction had 10 bases not matched to a gene; V was cut back by 2 bases and J by 3 bases. CDR1 MNHEY and CDR2 SVGEGT come from the germline V gene.